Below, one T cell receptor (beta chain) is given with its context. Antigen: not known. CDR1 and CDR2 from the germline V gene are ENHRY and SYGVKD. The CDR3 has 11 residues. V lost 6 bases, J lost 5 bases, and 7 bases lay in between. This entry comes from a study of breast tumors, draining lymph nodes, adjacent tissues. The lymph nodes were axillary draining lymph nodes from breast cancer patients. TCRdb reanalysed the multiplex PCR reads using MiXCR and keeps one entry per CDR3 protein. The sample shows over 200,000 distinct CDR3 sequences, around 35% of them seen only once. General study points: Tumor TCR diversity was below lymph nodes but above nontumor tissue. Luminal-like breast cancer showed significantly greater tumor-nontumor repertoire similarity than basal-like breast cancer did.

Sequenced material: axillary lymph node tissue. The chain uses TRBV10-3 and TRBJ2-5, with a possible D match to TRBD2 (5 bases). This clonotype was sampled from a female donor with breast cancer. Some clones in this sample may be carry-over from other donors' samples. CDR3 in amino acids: CAISGGETQYF. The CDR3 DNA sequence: TGTGCCATCAGCGGCGGGGAGACCCAGTACTTC.